These 31 T cell receptor beta chains came from one sample sequenced in a study of Graves' ophthalmopathy and Graves' hyperthyroidism. RNA served as the template for amplifying TCR beta CDR3 regions. HTBI-primed RT-PCR formed the first round, and a multiplex PCR formed the second. TCRdb ran MiXCR on the multiplex PCR reads and lists one entry per CDR3 protein. The profile shows over a million distinct CDR3 sequences, 35% to 45% of them singletons. Sequencing input: peripheral blood or thyroid tissue (not recorded which). These receptors came from an adult man with Graves' hyperthyroidism.

Concerning this clonotype itself: A much more abundant neighbour one base away suggests this may be a read error. V gene TRBV19 combines with J gene TRBJ1-5; TRBD1 matches 10 bases. The CDR3 sequence is 18 residues long. Germline V gives CDR1 LNHDA, CDR2 SQIVND (reference sequence). CDR3 DNA sequence: TGTGCCAGCCACGCACAGAGGACAGGGGGTTATAGCGATCAGCCCCAGCATTTT. This encodes CASHAQRTGGYSDQPQHF. The full variable domain, with the rest looked up from reference TRBV19 and TRBJ1-5, is DGGITQSPKYLFRKEGQNVTLSCEQNLNHDAMYWYRQDPGQGLRLIYYSQIVNDFQKGDIAEGYSVSREKKESFPLTVTSAQKNPTAFYLCASHAQRTGGYSDQPQHFGDGTRLSIL.

This clonotype was detected only a few times. V usage is TRBV20-1 and J usage is TRBJ2-7; 8 bases are a match to TRBD1. Germline CDR1 reads DFQATT; CDR2 reads SNEGSKA (reference sequence). The CDR3 totals 11 residues. Trimming removed 6 bases from V and 6 bases from J; junction bases left unmatched: 4. Written as DNA, the CDR3 is TGCAGTGCCGACACAGGGGGCGAGCAGTACTTC. Its translation is CSADTGGEQYF.

This clonotype was seen only once. The chain links TRBV20-1 to TRBJ2-7; TRBD1 is a possible D gene (5 bases). Germline CDR1 DFQATT, CDR2 SNEGSKA (reference sequence). This CDR3 is built from 12 residues. Trimming pared 8 bases from V and 2 bases from J, leaving 13 bases between. In nucleotides, the CDR3 is TGCAGTTTGAAGCAGGGCGCCTACGAGCAGTACTTC. It encodes CSLKQGAYEQYF.

CDR3 coding DNA: TGCAGCGCAGACCTGGTCGAGAGGCAGTATTTT. Its protein product is CSADLVERQYF. The V and J genes are TRBV29-1 and TRBJ2-3; D remains unclear. V gave up 7 bases and J gave up 11 bases, with 16 bases separating them. The CDR3 is 11 amino acids. Looked up from germline, CDR1 is SQVTM and CDR2 is ANQGSEA.

This clonotype was seen repeatedly, ten times or more. The V gene is TRBV12-3 or TRBV12-4, the J gene TRBJ2-7; 8 nucleotides match TRBD1. This CDR3 region has 12 residues. With 5 bases clipped from V and 9 bases from J, the junction kept 6 bases outside the gene matches. Written as DNA, the CDR3 is TGTGCCAGCAGTACCGGGACAGGCGGGCAGTACTTC. Translation: CASSTGTGGQYF.

This sequence joins TRBV11-2 and TRBJ2-2, with 10 bases identical to TRBD2. V shed 6 bases and J 9 bases; nucleotides not matched to a gene: 10. The CDR3 length is 15 residues. Germline values: CDR1 SGHAT, CDR2 FQNNGV. CDR3 amino acids: CASSLDRTSGRELFF. DNA of the CDR3: TGTGCCAGCAGTCTGGACCGGACTAGCGGAAGGGAGCTGTTTTTT.

This clonotype occurred a few times. The J gene is TRBJ2-2, the V gene TRBV20-1, with D tentatively TRBD2 (6 bases). The V gene's germline CDR1 is DFQATT and CDR2 SNEGSKA (reference sequence). V was trimmed by 6 bases and J by 0 bases, leaving 20 bases between them. This CDR3 has 17 amino acids. As DNA, the CDR3 is TGCAGTGCAAGGCCCCGGGGGACGGCCGCGAACACCGGGGAGCTGTTTTTT. Its protein is CSARPRGTAANTGELFF.

This clonotype occurred a few times. This chain uses TRBV12-3 or TRBV12-4 with TRBJ2-7, with 11 nucleotides matching TRBD2. This CDR3 region has 15 residues. V lost 5 bases and J lost 5; bases outside the gene matches: 8. For the CDR3, the DNA is TGTGCCAGCAGTATCTTTAGCGGGGGGGCAGACGAGCAGTACTTC. Protein product: CASSIFSGGADEQYF.

With regard to this clonotype: The junction shows a germline mismatch at one end, possibly a read error. The chain recombines TRBV7-3 with TRBJ1-1, with D possibly TRBD1 on 6 matching bases. Per germline, CDR1 SGHTA and CDR2 FQGTGA. The CDR3 runs 14 residues. For the CDR3, the DNA is TGTGCCAGCAGCTTGGACAGCCTCCTTCAGGGTGCCGGATTT. This translates into CASSLDSLLQGAGF.

Only a few counts were recorded for this clonotype. The genes are TRBV14 and TRBJ1-4, with D perhaps matching TRBD1 (6 bases). There are 16 residues in the CDR3. Per germline, CDR1 SGHDN and CDR2 FVKESK. The V end was cut by 0 bases, the J end by 8 bases, with 16 bases between. CDR3 sequence reads: CASSQEVGGLGEKLFF. In DNA, the CDR3 is TGTGCCAGCAGCCAAGAGGTCGGGGGCTTGGGAGAAAAACTGTTTTTT.

This clonotype has at least ten counts. V usage is TRBV7-2 and J usage is TRBJ1-4; D uncertain. CDR1 is SGHTA and CDR2 is FQGNSA in the germline V gene. The V gene lost 1 base and the J gene lost 8 bases, with 8 bases spanning the gap. The CDR3 runs 13 residues. Here the CDR3 reads CASSLGTREKLFF. The CDR3 bases are TGTGCCAGCAGCTTAGGAACACGGGAAAAACTGTTTTTT.

This clonotype occurred many times. The DNA for the CDR3 is TGCGCCAGCAGCTTGTCTCCTGGAAACTACTACGAGCAGTACTTC. Its protein product is CASSLSPGNYYEQYF. The V call is TRBV5-1, the J call TRBJ2-7; no definite D call. Between the trimmed V and J ends, which lost 1 base and 3 bases, there was a span of 14 bases. The germline V gene has CDR1 SGHRS and CDR2 YFSETQ. The CDR3 extends over 15 amino acids. Based on the CDR3 plus reference TRBV5-1 and TRBJ2-7, the full variable domain is KAGVTQTPRYLIKTRGQQVTLSCSPISGHRSVSWYQQTPGQGLQFLFEYFSETQRNKGNFPGRFSGRQFSNSRSEMNVSTLELGDSALYLCASSLSPGNYYEQYFGPGTRLTVT.

This chain uses TRBV29-1 with TRBJ2-2, with TRBD1 matching over 9 bases. The V gene end was trimmed by 7 bases and the J gene end by 4 bases; junction bases not matched to a gene: 13. The CDR3 spans 16 residues. The germline V gene has CDR1 SQVTM and CDR2 ANQGSEA. This chain's CDR3 is CSAAGTGGAFTGELFF. Here the CDR3 DNA reads TGCAGCGCTGCCGGAACAGGGGGCGCTTTCACCGGGGAGCTGTTTTTT.

This clonotype was seen ten or more times. V is TRBV19 and J is TRBJ1-1, with 9 bases matching TRBD1. With 7 bases clipped from V and 0 bases from J, the junction kept 6 bases outside the gene matches. The CDR3 spans 15 residues. Germline V gene data show CDR1 as LNHDA and CDR2 as SQIVND (reference sequence). The CDR3 sequence: CASKGTGNMNTEAFF. Here the CDR3 DNA reads TGTGCCAGTAAGGGGACAGGGAACATGAACACTGAAGCTTTCTTT.

Note on this clonotype: Germline is not matched at one junction end, which may reflect a read error. The genes are TRBV10-2 and TRBJ1-4, with D possibly being TRBD1 (5 bases). CDR1 WSHSY and CDR2 SAAADI come from the germline V gene. This CDR3 contains 14 residues. The DNA for the CDR3 is TGTGCCAGCAGTTTTTTCCGGGGCGGTGAAAAACTGTTTTTT. Translated: CASSFFRGGEKLFF.

The CDR3 DNA follows: TGTGCCAGCAGTTACGACAGGGACTACGAGCAGTACTTC. This codes for CASSYDRDYEQYF. The chain links TRBV6-5 to TRBJ2-7; 7 nucleotides align to TRBD1. Germline V gives CDR1 MNHEY, CDR2 SVGAGI. J was trimmed by 3 bases and V by 2 bases; bases with no gene match: 1. CDR3 length: 13 amino acids.

Ten or more counts support this clonotype. Germline and junction disagree at one end, which may indicate a read error. This chain uses TRBV11-2 with TRBJ2-7, with D possibly being TRBD2 (5 bases). Germline V gene lookup returns CDR1 SGHAT and CDR2 FQNNGV. CDR3 length: 11 residues. CDR3: CASSDTLYSEF. In nucleotides, the CDR3 is TGTGCCAGCAGCGATACCCTATATAGCGAGTTC. The full variable domain, its missing parts supplied by reference TRBV11-2 and TRBJ2-7, is EAGVAQSPRYKIIEKRQSVAFWCNPISGHATLYWYQQILGQGPKLLIQFQNNGVVDDSQLPKDRFSAERLKGVDSTLKIQPAKLEDSAVYLCASSDTLYSEFGPGTRLTVT.

V gene TRBV19 combines with J gene TRBJ1-2; tentatively, D is TRBD1 (6 bases). CDR1 is LNHDA, CDR2 SQIVND, per germline (reference sequence). V shed 5 bases and J shed 5 bases, with 15 bases lying between them. CDR3 length equals 14 residues. The CDR3 loop reads CASSWSGTNYGYTF. The CDR3 DNA sequence: TGTGCCAGTAGTTGGTCCGGGACAAATTATGGCTACACCTTC.

This chain uses TRBV7-9 with TRBJ1-2, with a tentative D call TRBD1 (5 bases). Germline V gene sequence: CDR1 SEHNR, CDR2 FQNEAQ (reference sequence). Between the trimmed V and J ends, which lost 2 bases and 8 bases, there was a span of 24 bases. The CDR3 contains 17 residues. The DNA of the CDR3 is TGTGCCAGCAGCTTAACGAAAGAACATGACAGAGGAGACGGCTACACCTTC. Protein: CASSLTKEHDRGDGYTF. Full variable domain (outside the CDR3, taken from reference TRBV7-9 and TRBJ1-2): DTGVSQNPRHKITKRGQNVTFRCDPISEHNRLYWYRQTLGQGPEFLTYFQNEAQLEKSRLLSDRFSAERPKGSFSTLEIQRTEQGDSAMYLCASSLTKEHDRGDGYTFGSGTRLTVV.

The CDR3 is CATSSLGPPYEQYF. The CDR3 DNA is TGTGCCACCAGCAGCTTAGGCCCACCCTACGAGCAGTACTTC. The chain carries TRBV15 and TRBJ2-7; D call uncertain. The germline V gene encodes CDR1 LNHNV and CDR2 YYDKDF (reference sequence). The CDR3 runs 14 residues. The V end lost 3 bases, the J end lost 2 bases, and 11 bases lay between the germline ends.

The sample holds a few counts of this clonotype. One end of the junction does not line up with germline, which may come from a read error. The rearrangement links TRBV10-3 to TRBJ2-7, with TRBD1 matching over 11 bases. CDR1 and CDR2 from the germline V gene are ENHRY and SYGVKD. The CDR3 length is 16 residues. CDR3 coding DNA: TGTGCCAGCAGTGAAAGGGGGGACAGGGGGATAAGCGAGCAGTACTTC. Its protein product is CASSERGDRGISEQYF.

The chain employs TRBV9 and TRBJ1-4; the D gene is possibly TRBD1 (5 bases). From germline, CDR1 is SGDLS and CDR2 YYNGEE. The V and J ends lost 0 bases and 8 bases respectively, with 8 bases between them. There are 13 residues in the CDR3. The CDR3: CASSVAGGEKLFF. DNA for the CDR3: TGTGCCAGCAGCGTAGCGGGGGGAGAAAAACTGTTTTTT.

The genes are TRBV7-6 and TRBJ2-3; D is ambiguous. Trimming removed 5 bases at V and 2 bases at J, with 8 bases between. Germline CDR1 reads SGHVS; CDR2 reads FNYEAQ. This CDR3 is built from 13 residues. The DNA of the CDR3 is TGTGCCAGCAGCAGAGAGACCACAGATACGCAGTATTTT. It translates to CASSRETTDTQYF.

This clonotype was counted between two and nine times. One junction end does not reproduce the germline sequence, and a read error may be involved. The V call is TRBV10-2, the J call TRBJ2-7; unclear D gene. This CDR3 region has 16 residues. CDR1 is WSHSY and CDR2 is SAAADI in the germline V gene. CDR3 DNA: TGTGCCAGCAGGCCTGTGCGTGGCAGACCTACCTACGAGCAGTACTTC. Translated, it gives CASRPVRGRPTYEQYF.

This chain uses TRBV27 with TRBJ2-7, with 8 bases fitting TRBD1. Germline V gene lookup returns CDR1 MNHEY and CDR2 SMNVEV (reference sequence). This CDR3 spans 15 amino acids. With V trimmed by 6 bases and J by 6 bases, 13 bases remained unmatched. For the CDR3, the DNA is TGTGCCAGCAGCACCGGACAGGGAGAGGTTATCGAGCAGTACTTC. This codes for CASSTGQGEVIEQYF.

The rearrangement uses TRBV9 and TRBJ2-7; D ambiguous. Per germline, CDR1 SGDLS and CDR2 YYNGEE. V was cut by 2 bases and J by 5 bases, with 23 bases left in between. The CDR3 totals 17 residues. The chain's CDR3 is CASSVRDSARQIHEQYF. The CDR3 coding sequence is TGTGCCAGCAGCGTCCGAGATAGTGCTAGGCAGATCCACGAGCAGTACTTC.

This clonotype was counted only a few times. Here the CDR3 DNA reads TGCAGCGCCCATGGGGGTTCCGGGGAGCAGTACTTC. This sequence encodes CSAHGGSGEQYF. The chain couples TRBV29-1 to TRBJ2-7; the D gene could be TRBD1 or TRBD2 (5 bases each). V was trimmed by 7 bases and J by 7 bases, leaving 17 bases between them. This CDR3 contains 12 residues. Germline V gives CDR1 SQVTM, CDR2 ANQGSEA.

This chain joins TRBV7-2 and TRBJ2-7, with D unresolved. The CDR3 length is 11 residues. V lost 5 bases to trimming and J lost 6 bases, with 8 bases between them. Germline lookup yields CDR1 SGHTA and CDR2 FQGNSA. The CDR3 nucleotides are TGTGCCAGCAGCCCATCCCCCGAGCAGTACTTC. Its translation: CASSPSPEQYF.

This clonotype showed up just a few times. This chain joins TRBV6-6 and TRBJ1-2; D is unclear. The CDR3 loop spans 13 amino acids. V lost 5 bases to trimming and J lost 7 bases, with 14 bases between them. CDR1 MNHNY and CDR2 SVGAGI come from the germline V gene (reference sequence). The CDR3 DNA reads as TGTGCCAGCAGTGAAGTGGACTGGGGTGGCTACACCTTC. The encoded protein is CASSEVDWGGYTF.

The chain couples TRBV20-1 to TRBJ1-2; D not certain. Germline V CDR1 and CDR2: DFQATT, SNEGSKA (reference sequence). This CDR3 contains 14 residues. The ends were cut back, 0 bases at V and 8 bases at J, with 16 bases in the middle. The CDR3, as DNA: TGCAGTGCTAGAGATCCTTTTGGGGTCGGGGGCTACACCTTC. Amino acids: CSARDPFGVGGYTF.

This clonotype was picked up one time. This sequence joins TRBV7-9 and TRBJ2-7; 8 bases align to TRBD1. The CDR3 has 14 residues. The V gene end was trimmed by 3 bases and the J gene end by 8 bases; junction bases not matched to a gene: 9. CDR1 and CDR2 from the germline V gene are SEHNR and FQNEAQ (reference sequence). The CDR3 loop is CASSLEQGGTQQYF. The CDR3 DNA is TGTGCCAGCAGCTTGGAACAGGGGGGTACCCAGCAGTACTTC.